This is a list of T cell receptor beta chains from one sample in a study of T-cell reconstitution after alpha-beta-depleted transplantation in children. TCRdb re-called the PCR reads through MiXCR, storing one row per CDR3 protein. The table shows hundreds of thousands of distinct CDR3 sequences, with approximately 14% occurring only once. Source: PBMCs, taken before TCRalphabeta/CD19-depleted stem cell transplant. The source is a girl aged 2-10 years with congenital amegakaryocytic thrombocytopenia, due to receive a stem cell transplant. The CDR3 runs from the conserved cysteine through the conserved F or W.

J gene: TRBJ1-2; V gene: TRBV6-5; CDR3 protein: CASSSIGTSPSSYGYTF
J gene: TRBJ2-4; V gene: TRBV20-1; CDR3 protein: CSARGLKNIQYF
J gene: TRBJ1-4; V gene: TRBV7-8; CDR3 protein: CASSLENRGHEKLFF
J gene: TRBJ2-7; V gene: TRBV5-6; CDR3 protein: CASSAGAGRHEQYF
J gene: TRBJ2-1; V gene: TRBV4-1; CDR3 protein: CASSQGEREIYNEQFF
J gene: TRBJ2-2; V gene: TRBV29-1; CDR3 protein: CSVAGGVDTGELFF
J gene: TRBJ2-7; V gene: TRBV20-1; CDR3 protein: CSARSARNYEQYF
J gene: TRBJ2-5; V gene: TRBV14; CDR3 protein: CASSHILPLREQETQYF
J gene: TRBJ1-3; V gene: TRBV27; CDR3 protein: CASSPIGGNTIYF
J gene: TRBJ2-1; V gene: TRBV4-1; CDR3 protein: CASSQDMGSSYNEQFF
J gene: TRBJ2-1; V gene: TRBV5-1; CDR3 protein: CASSADSRGYNEQFF
J gene: TRBJ2-7; V gene: TRBV7-9; CDR3 protein: CASSTNKDMTYEQYF
J gene: TRBJ2-4; V gene: TRBV7-9; CDR3 protein: CASSLLRDPFPYF
J gene: TRBJ2-5; V gene: TRBV19; CDR3 protein: CASSLHFLESSEETQYF
J gene: TRBJ2-2; V gene: TRBV5-5; CDR3 protein: CASSFIGGKKNTGELFF
J gene: TRBJ2-2; V gene: TRBV5-1; CDR3 protein: CASSLVSMMTGELFF
J gene: TRBJ2-6; V gene: TRBV6-5; CDR3 protein: CASSYNSGANVLTF
J gene: TRBJ2-1; V gene: TRBV5-4; CDR3 protein: CASSLLLLSYNEQFF
J gene: TRBJ2-2; V gene: TRBV5-1; CDR3 protein: CASSFRSGTDYTGELFF
J gene: TRBJ2-1; V gene: TRBV28; CDR3 protein: CASSLNRPSYNEQFF
J gene: TRBJ2-5; V gene: TRBV7-9; CDR3 protein: CASSFLLTQETQYF
J gene: TRBJ2-1; V gene: TRBV6-5; CDR3 protein: CASSYSGIAPYNEQFF
J gene: TRBJ2-7; V gene: TRBV5-1; CDR3 protein: CASSSRGLAFSYEQYF
J gene: TRBJ2-5; V gene: TRBV12-3/TRBV12-4; CDR3 protein: CASSLSRNQETQYF
J gene: TRBJ2-2; V gene: TRBV20-1; CDR3 protein: CSALGRGTGELFF
J gene: TRBJ1-2; V gene: TRBV20-1; CDR3 protein: CSARETDYGYTF
J gene: TRBJ2-1; V gene: TRBV5-1; CDR3 protein: CASSLFPSGPYNEQFF
J gene: TRBJ1-6; V gene: TRBV20-1; CDR3 protein: CSATGRGNSPLHF
J gene: TRBJ2-1; V gene: TRBV20-1; CDR3 protein: CSAGLAGALNEQFF
J gene: TRBJ1-6; V gene: TRBV2; CDR3 protein: CASRDQGRLTPLHF
J gene: TRBJ1-4; V gene: TRBV29-1; CDR3 protein: CSVGTGASNEKLFF
J gene: TRBJ2-7; V gene: TRBV6-5; CDR3 protein: CASSYSSGSFGLEQYF
J gene: TRBJ2-1; V gene: TRBV11-2; CDR3 protein: CASSALYSYNEQFF
J gene: TRBJ2-7; V gene: TRBV20-1; CDR3 protein: CSATRLAGGGEQYF
J gene: TRBJ2-5; V gene: TRBV12-3/TRBV12-4; CDR3 protein: CASSFSGWETQYF
J gene: TRBJ2-2; V gene: TRBV2; CDR3 protein: CASDQERITGELFF
J gene: TRBJ2-7; V gene: TRBV10-3; CDR3 protein: CAISESTTLGEQYF
J gene: TRBJ2-1; V gene: TRBV7-3; CDR3 protein: CASSPRGSVASYNEQFF
J gene: TRBJ2-7; V gene: TRBV4-2; CDR3 protein: CASSQSYQSGKTYEQYF
J gene: TRBJ2-7; V gene: TRBV5-1; CDR3 protein: CASSLVGRGGYEQYF
J gene: TRBJ2-7; V gene: TRBV5-1; CDR3 protein: CASSGDGFYEQYF